This paragraph covers one T cell receptor beta chain sequence. Produced via immunoSEQ multiplex PCR; TCRdb's table is partial and in-frame only. The sample lists under 200,000 clones; roughly 87% were seen once. The data were taken from a study of blood T cell repertoires in COVID-19. Deletions cut 6 bases from V and 7 bases from J, with 19 bases between. This CDR3 spans 15 amino acids. CDR1 and CDR2 (germline): SGHTA, FQGNSA. Cohort 3 donors counted as recovered after two negative PCRs, clearance, or resolved symptoms. Sequenced input: PBMCs or T cells enriched from blood (not recorded which). The chain employs TRBV7-2 and TRBJ2-1, with D maybe TRBD2 (6 bases). The clonotype originates from a woman in her 50s who had recovered from COVID-19. The chain's CDR3 is CASSTGGFPGNEQFF. The CDR3 region has the DNA TGTGCCAGCAGTACCGGGGGATTCCCAGGGAATGAGCAGTTCTTC. The whole variable domain, filled in from reference TRBV7-2 and TRBJ2-1, reads GAGVSQSPSNKVTEKGKDVELRCDPISGHTALYWYRQSLGQGLEFLIYFQGNSAPDKSGLPSDRFSAERTGGSVSTLTIQRTQQEDSAVYLCASSTGGFPGNEQFFGPGTRLTVL.